The 8 T cell receptor beta chains reported below all come from one sample, sequenced in a study of vaccination effects on CD4 cells after COVID-19. TCRdb keeps only in-frame clones here, not all; method: immunoSEQ multiplex PCR. In the table there are approximately 78,000 clones, around 81% of which are singletons. Using viral peptide pools, the ViraFEST assay grew out antigen-specific CD4+ T cells prior to sequencing. With roughly 10 days of culture completed, CD4+ T cells were isolated. All participants had two doses of either the BNT162b2 or mRNA-1273 vaccine. Their cognate antigens are unknown. The sample consisted of CD4+ T cells from PBMCs cultured with HCoV-229E spike peptides, taken after COVID-19 vaccination. The source of these receptors is a human donor who received a COVID-19 vaccine.

The chain joins TRBV6-5 to TRBJ2-7; D gene unclear. Germline V gives CDR1 MNHEY, CDR2 SVGAGI. The CDR3 has 12 residues. V lost 2 bases and J 5 bases, leaving 7 bases between the germline ends. The CDR3 protein is CASSYAGNEQYV. The CDR3 DNA sequence: TGTGCCAGCAGTTACGCTGGGAACGAGCAGTACGTC.

The chain uses TRBV15 and TRBJ2-1, with D unclear. V gave up 7 bases and J gave up 2 bases, with 3 bases separating them. CDR1 LNHNV and CDR2 YYDKDF come from the germline V gene (reference sequence). This CDR3 region has 11 residues. CDR3: CATTAYNEQFF. DNA for the CDR3: TGTGCCACCACAGCCTACAATGAGCAGTTCTTC. The entire variable domain, with the rest obtained from reference TRBV15 and TRBJ2-1, is as follows: DAMVIQNPRYQVTQFGKPVTLSCSQTLNHNVMYWYQQKSSQAPKLLFHYYDKDFNNEADTPDNFQSRRPNTSFCFLDIRSPGLGDTAMYLCATTAYNEQFFGPGTRLTVL.

This clone was picked up a small number of times. The gene calls are TRBV14 and TRBJ1-3; the D is unclear. The CDR3 extends over 15 amino acids. Looked up from germline, CDR1 is SGHDN and CDR2 is FVKESK. Trimming took off 0 bases at V and 8 bases at J, with 14 bases between the two ends. The CDR3 sequence: CASSQDPQERHTIYF. The CDR3 region has the DNA TGTGCCAGCAGCCAAGATCCCCAGGAAAGACACACCATATATTTT.

This clone showed up just a few times. The V and J genes are TRBV20-1 and TRBJ1-1; D uncertain. The V end was cut by 3 bases, the J end by 6 bases, with 17 bases between. Germline values: CDR1 DFQATT, CDR2 SNEGSKA (reference sequence). The CDR3 has 14 residues. CDR3 coding DNA: TGCAGTGCTAGTTCTAGAATGATAGCCCCTGAAGCTTTCTTT. As protein: CSASSRMIAPEAFF.

This clone was counted once. CDR3: CASLRDRGQETQYF. CDR3 DNA: TGTGCCAGTCTCCGGGACAGGGGACAAGAGACCCAGTACTTC. The J gene is TRBJ2-5, the V gene TRBV2; 10 bases fit TRBD1. The CDR3 sequence is 14 residues long. The ends lost 9 bases at V and 2 bases at J; junction bases unmatched: 6. CDR1 is SNHLY, CDR2 FYNNEI, per germline.

This chain uses TRBV19 with TRBJ1-5; 9 positions match TRBD1. CDR3 length: 16 amino acids. Trimming cost V 4 bases and J 2 bases; bases outside gene matches: 6. Looked up from germline, CDR1 is LNHDA and CDR2 is SQIVND (reference sequence). In DNA, the CDR3 is TGTGCCAGTAGTAATGCACAGGGGGCCGGCAATCAGCCCCAGCATTTT. Its protein product is CASSNAQGAGNQPQHF.

This clone was recorded a few times. The chain links TRBV7-9 to TRBJ2-3, with 11 positions matching TRBD2. V lost 5 bases and J lost 1; bases outside the gene matches: 5. The CDR3 has 16 amino acids. Germline assignment: CDR1 SEHNR and CDR2 FQNEAQ (reference sequence). Here the CDR3 reads CASSAGLAGRTDTQYF. In DNA, the CDR3 is TGTGCCAGCAGCGCTGGACTAGCGGGTCGCACAGATACGCAGTATTTT.

This clone occurred once. The gene calls are TRBV15 and TRBJ1-5, with 10 bases lining up with TRBD1. Per the germline V gene, CDR1 is LNHNV and CDR2 is YYDKDF (reference sequence). V trimming: 8 bases; J trimming: 5 bases; junction bases outside the gene matches: 6. The CDR3 has 14 amino acids. This CDR3 reads CATRTGGFYQPQHF. CDR3 in DNA: TGTGCCACCCGGACAGGGGGGTTTTATCAGCCCCAGCATTTT. Based on the CDR3 plus reference TRBV15 and TRBJ1-5, the full variable domain is DAMVIQNPRYQVTQFGKPVTLSCSQTLNHNVMYWYQQKSSQAPKLLFHYYDKDFNNEADTPDNFQSRRPNTSFCFLDIRSPGLGDTAMYLCATRTGGFYQPQHFGDGTRLSIL.